This TCR beta chain originates from a study of graft-versus-host responses after intestinal transplantation. On this clone itself: The antigen remains undetermined.

Study-wide results and limits: When patients had graft-donor T cell macrochimerism, their allografts held high graft-versus-host to host-versus-graft clonal ratios. Some GvH clones appeared in ileal mucosa or blood before recipient bone marrow.

TCRdb keeps only in-frame clones here, not all; method: immunoSEQ multiplex PCR. The sample lists 150,000 or so clones, about nine tenths occurring once. This CDR3 comprises 18 residues. The germline V gene encodes CDR1 LNHDA and CDR2 SQIVND (reference sequence). The V gene lost 5 bases and the J gene lost 0 bases, with 17 bases spanning the gap. This chain connects TRBV19 to TRBJ2-6; weak D call: TRBD1 (6 bases). The sequence was collected from a human donor who received an intestinal transplant. Sample: unstimulated CD4+ T cells sorted from spleen or lymph node cells, taken before intestinal transplant. The CDR3, as DNA: TGTGCCAGTAGTTTAGGGACACCCAACTACTCTGGGGCCAACGTCCTGACTTTC. The encoded protein is CASSLGTPNYSGANVLTF.